The text below deals with one TCR beta chain. The data derive from a study of blood T cell repertoires in COVID-19. Background on the study: Acute and convalescent COVID-19 specimens originated in the United States, Italy and Spain. From T cells, B-cell-depleted T cells, or PBMCs came the material, which was cDNA or gDNA.

The V gene lost 6 bases and the J gene lost 4 bases, with 16 bases spanning the gap. This CDR3 has 15 amino acids. Germline lookup yields CDR1 LNHDA and CDR2 SQIVND (reference sequence). In the study's own analysis: Reference gene primer amplification in the assay estimated nucleated cell counts. Libraries were prepared by immunoSEQ multiplex PCR; TCRdb keeps only in-frame clonotypes and omits some of them. V and J calls and clone size are copied from that table; D and trimming were computed from the DNA. The sample contains around 300,000 clones, approximately 85% of which appear only once. The V gene is TRBV19, the J gene TRBJ1-3; D perhaps matches TRBD1 (5 bases). The TCR was taken from a woman in her 70s with acute or convalescent COVID-19. The sequenced sample consisted of peripheral blood. The CDR3 loop is CASSNPGGTGNTIYF. CDR3 DNA: TGTGCCAGTAGCAATCCCGGGGGGACCGGAAACACCATATATTTT. The full variable domain, its missing parts supplied by reference TRBV19 and TRBJ1-3, is DGGITQSPKYLFRKEGQNVTLSCEQNLNHDAMYWYRQDPGQGLRLIYYSQIVNDFQKGDIAEGYSVSREKKESFPLTVTSAQKNPTAFYLCASSNPGGTGNTIYFGEGSWLTVV.